One sample yielded the 19 T cell receptor beta chains listed below, sequenced in a study of blood T cell repertoires in COVID-19. Clones were sequenced by immunoSEQ multiplex PCR, and TCRdb holds only the in-frame ones, with some missing. In the table there are some 87,000 clones, roughly nine tenths of which are singletons. Input material: peripheral blood. Source of these receptors: a woman in her sixties or seventies with acute or convalescent COVID-19.

This clone was seen just once. CDR3 protein: CASSERTVGRSPLHF. CDR3 nucleotide sequence: TGTGCCAGCTCGGAGAGGACGGTGGGGCGGTCACCCCTCCACTTT. The rearrangement links TRBV18 to TRBJ1-6, with D tentatively TRBD1 (5 bases). The CDR3 length is 15 residues. Germline CDR1 is KGHSH and CDR2 is LQKENI. The ends were cut back, 6 bases at V and 10 bases at J, with 19 bases in the middle.

The CDR3 coding sequence is TGTGCCAGCAGCAAGGGAGGGAGGGAGACCCAGTACTTC. This codes for CASSKGGRETQYF. The V and J genes are TRBV21-1 and TRBJ2-5; TRBD2 is taken as the D call from the table, unchecked against the DNA. TRBV21-1 is classified as a pseudogene. CDR3 length: 13 amino acids.

The chain combines TRBV6-2 or TRBV6-3 with TRBJ1-1, with D possibly TRBD1 on 5 matching bases. The germline V gene has CDR1 MNHEY and CDR2 SVGEGT. Deletions cut 5 bases from V and 1 base from J, with 8 bases between. This CDR3 spans 13 amino acids. CDR3 sequence reads: CASSLRENTEAFF. Written as DNA, the CDR3 is TGTGCCAGCAGTCTCAGGGAGAACACTGAAGCTTTCTTT.

The chain uses TRBV19 and TRBJ2-1; D might be TRBD1 (5 bases). There are 12 residues in the CDR3. Per germline, CDR1 LNHDA and CDR2 SQIVND (reference sequence). Trimming removed 5 bases from V and 6 bases from J, with 8 bases in between. CDR3 amino acids: CASSSQGNEQFF. Written as DNA, the CDR3 is TGTGCCAGTAGTTCTCAGGGCAATGAGCAGTTCTTC.

The chain has TRBV5-1 and TRBJ2-7; 10 bases are shared with TRBD1. Germline V lookup: CDR1 SGHRS, CDR2 YFSETQ. This CDR3 region has 14 residues. Trimming at V came to 4 bases and at J to 5 bases, leaving 6 bases not matched to a gene. This CDR3 reads CASSPGQGTDEQYF. CDR3 nucleotide sequence: TGCGCCAGCAGCCCGGGACAGGGGACGGACGAGCAGTACTTC.

Here the CDR3 DNA reads TGTGCCAGCTCACCACCGGGCCTCTCTGGAAACACCATATATTTT. Its translation is CASSPPGLSGNTIYF. The chain joins TRBV18 to TRBJ1-3; D is undetermined. The V gene's germline CDR1 is KGHSH and CDR2 LQKENI. Between the trimmed V and J ends, which lost 0 bases and 0 bases, there was a span of 6 bases. The CDR3 runs 15 residues. The entire variable domain, with the rest obtained from reference TRBV18 and TRBJ1-3, is as follows: NAGVMQNPRHLVRRRGQEARLRCSPMKGHSHVYWYRQLPEEGLKFMVYLQKENIIDESGMPKERFSAEFPKEGPSILRIQQVVRGDSAAYFCASSPPGLSGNTIYFGEGSWLTVV.

The chain is built from TRBV6-1 and TRBJ2-7; D might be TRBD1 (6 bases). Germline loops: CDR1 MNHNS, CDR2 SASEGT. Trimming cost V 1 base and J 2 bases, with 6 bases left between them. There are 13 residues in the CDR3. The CDR3 coding sequence is TGTGCCAGCAGTGAAGGGGGGCCCTACGAGCAGTACTTC. Translation: CASSEGGPYEQYF.

This sequence joins TRBV6-6 and TRBJ1-3, with D hard to call. CDR1 and CDR2 from the germline V gene are MNHNY and SVGAGI (reference sequence). The CDR3 loop spans 15 amino acids. Trimming stripped 1 base from V and 0 bases from J, with 7 bases between. The CDR3 protein is CASSYWEPSGNTIYF. DNA for the CDR3: TGTGCCAGCAGTTACTGGGAGCCCTCTGGAAACACCATATATTTT.

This clone was seen just once. The V gene is TRBV5-1, the J gene TRBJ2-3, with D perhaps TRBD2 (6 bases). The germline gives CDR1 SGHRS, CDR2 YFSETQ. The CDR3 has 16 amino acids. V was trimmed by 4 bases and J by 4 bases, leaving 19 bases between them. In nucleotides, the CDR3 is TGCGCCAGCAGCCTGGGACTGTCCCAAATGGCAGATACGCAGTATTTT. This codes for CASSLGLSQMADTQYF.

This chain links TRBV7-9 with TRBJ1-1; maybe TRBD1 (6 bases). With 6 bases removed from V and 6 bases from J, the gap between germline ends came to 14 bases. From germline, CDR1 is SEHNR and CDR2 FQNEAQ (reference sequence). The CDR3 is 13 residues long. Written as DNA, the CDR3 is TGTGCCAGCAGTCAGGTACAGGGCGCTGAAGCTTTCTTT. Its translation is CASSQVQGAEAFF.

The chain recombines TRBV2 with TRBJ2-7; D is undetermined. Between the trimmed V and J ends, which lost 3 bases and 2 bases, there was a span of 8 bases. This CDR3 comprises 13 residues. Germline values: CDR1 SNHLY, CDR2 FYNNEI. As DNA, the CDR3 is TGTGCCAGCAGTGATAAGTCAGCCTACGAGCAGTACGTC. Amino acid sequence: CASSDKSAYEQYV.

The chain is built from TRBV7-6 and TRBJ1-4; 8 bases line up with TRBD1. V trimming: 5 bases; J trimming: 8 bases; junction bases outside the gene matches: 7. Per germline, CDR1 SGHVS and CDR2 FNYEAQ. The CDR3 has 14 residues. For the CDR3, the DNA is TGTGCCAGCAGCCGCCAGGGGGCGGGGGAAAAACTGTTTTTT. Protein product: CASSRQGAGEKLFF. Filled out from reference TRBV7-6 and TRBJ1-4, the complete variable domain reads GAGVSQSPRYKVTKRGQDVALRCDPISGHVSLYWYRQALGQGPEFLTYFNYEAQQDKSGLPNDRFSAERPEGSISTLTIQRTEQRDSAMYRCASSRQGAGEKLFFGSGTQLSVL.

The gene calls are TRBV27 and TRBJ2-7; a possible D gene is TRBD2 (6 bases). V was trimmed by 5 bases and J by 2 bases, leaving 13 bases between them. Germline V gives CDR1 MNHEY, CDR2 SMNVEV (reference sequence). The CDR3 consists of 14 residues. The CDR3 reads CASSKEGGPYEQYF. CDR3 in DNA: TGTGCCAGCAGTAAGGAGGGAGGTCCCTACGAGCAGTACTTC.

The chain uses TRBV19 and TRBJ2-5; maybe TRBD1 (5 bases). V was cut by 1 base and J by 2 bases, with 11 bases left in between. Germline V gene lookup returns CDR1 LNHDA and CDR2 SQIVND (reference sequence). The CDR3 length is 15 residues. CDR3 in DNA: TGTGCCAGTAGTATAGGGAAGGGGTCACAAGAGACCCAGTACTTC. Translated: CASSIGKGSQETQYF.

The chain recombines TRBV24-1 with TRBJ2-7; possible D gene TRBD1, 6 bases. Germline V lookup: CDR1 KGHDR, CDR2 SFDVKD. CDR3 length: 13 amino acids. V lost 12 bases and J lost 6, with 20 bases in between. CDR3 sequence reads: CAPLQGIRPEQYF. The CDR3 DNA reads TGTGCCCCGCTACAGGGAATCCGTCCCGAGCAGTACTTC.

The CDR3 DNA follows: TGTGCTAGTGGTAAGGACAGGGGGCGAGGGACCGGGGTCAATGAGCAGTTCTTC. Its translation: CASGKDRGRGTGVNEQFF. V is TRBV12-5 and J is TRBJ2-1; TRBD1 matches at 11 bases. There are 18 residues in the CDR3. Per the germline V gene, CDR1 is LGHNT and CDR2 is FRNRAP. The ends lost 5 bases at V and 6 bases at J; junction bases unmatched: 15.

This clone was recorded only once. V usage is TRBV5-1 and J usage is TRBJ1-1; D is uncertain. Germline-derived CDR1 and CDR2 are SGHRS and YFSETQ. V was pared by 0 bases and J by 1 base, with 7 bases between. This CDR3 contains 14 residues. The CDR3 nucleotides read TGCGCCAGCAGCTTGGTCCCAGGGAACACTGAAGCTTTCTTT. This encodes CASSLVPGNTEAFF.

V is TRBV5-1 and J is TRBJ1-3; 8 nucleotides align to TRBD1. Germline V gene lookup returns CDR1 SGHRS and CDR2 YFSETQ. The J segment lost 4 bases and the V segment lost 0 bases, leaving 3 bases of the junction unmatched. There are 15 residues in the CDR3. The DNA of the CDR3 is TGCGCCAGCAGCTTGGAGGGACAGGAGGGAAACACCATATATTTT. Translated, it gives CASSLEGQEGNTIYF.

This chain joins TRBV5-1 and TRBJ1-2, with D hard to call. V was pared by 4 bases and J by 0 bases, with 4 bases between. The CDR3 has 12 residues. Looked up from germline, CDR1 is SGHRS and CDR2 is YFSETQ. In nucleotides, the CDR3 is TGCGCCAGCAGCGTTACTAACTATGGCTACACCTTC. It codes for CASSVTNYGYTF. The full variable domain, with the rest looked up from reference TRBV5-1 and TRBJ1-2, is KAGVTQTPRYLIKTRGQQVTLSCSPISGHRSVSWYQQTPGQGLQFLFEYFSETQRNKGNFPGRFSGRQFSNSRSEMNVSTLELGDSALYLCASSVTNYGYTFGSGTRLTVV.